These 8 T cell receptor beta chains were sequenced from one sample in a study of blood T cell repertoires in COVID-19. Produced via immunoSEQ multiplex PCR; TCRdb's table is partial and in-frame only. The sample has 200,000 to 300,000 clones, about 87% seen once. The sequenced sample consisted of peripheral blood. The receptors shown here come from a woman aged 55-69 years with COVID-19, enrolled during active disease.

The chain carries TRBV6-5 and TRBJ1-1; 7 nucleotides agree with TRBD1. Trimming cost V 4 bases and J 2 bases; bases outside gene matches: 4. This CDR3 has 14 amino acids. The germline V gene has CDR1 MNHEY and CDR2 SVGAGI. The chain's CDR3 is CASSLTGVNTEAFF. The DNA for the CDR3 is TGTGCCAGCAGTTTAACAGGGGTTAACACTGAAGCTTTCTTT.

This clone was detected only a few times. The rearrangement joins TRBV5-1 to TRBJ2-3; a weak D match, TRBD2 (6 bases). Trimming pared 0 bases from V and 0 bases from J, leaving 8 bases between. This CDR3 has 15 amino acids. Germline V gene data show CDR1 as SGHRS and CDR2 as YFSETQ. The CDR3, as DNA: TGCGCCAGCAGCTTGGAGAGCGGGAGCACAGATACGCAGTATTTT. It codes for CASSLESGSTDTQYF.

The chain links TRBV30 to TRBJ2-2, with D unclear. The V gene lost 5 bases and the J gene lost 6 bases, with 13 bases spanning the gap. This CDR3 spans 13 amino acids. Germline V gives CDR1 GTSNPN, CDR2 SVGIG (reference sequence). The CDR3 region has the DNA TGTGCCTGGGCTTTCCAGTACCCCGGGGAGCTGTTTTTT. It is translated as CAWAFQYPGELFF. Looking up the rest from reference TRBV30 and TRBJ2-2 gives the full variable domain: SQTIHQWPATLVQPVGSPLSLECTVEGTSNPNLYWYRQAAGRGLQLLFYSVGIGQISSEVPQNLSASRPQDRQFILSSKKLLLSDSGFYLCAWAFQYPGELFFGEGSRLTVL.

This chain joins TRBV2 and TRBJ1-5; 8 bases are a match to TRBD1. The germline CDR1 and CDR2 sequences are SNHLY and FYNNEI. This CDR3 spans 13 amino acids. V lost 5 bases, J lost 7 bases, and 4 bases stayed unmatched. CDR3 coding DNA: TGTGCCAGCAGTACGGACAGGGACCAGCCCCAGCATTTT. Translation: CASSTDRDQPQHF. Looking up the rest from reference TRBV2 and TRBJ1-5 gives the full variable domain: EPEVTQTPSHQVTQMGQEVILRCVPISNHLYFYWYRQILGQKVEFLVSFYNNEISEKSEIFDDQFSVERPDGSNFTLKIRSTKLEDSAMYFCASSTDRDQPQHFGDGTRLSIL.

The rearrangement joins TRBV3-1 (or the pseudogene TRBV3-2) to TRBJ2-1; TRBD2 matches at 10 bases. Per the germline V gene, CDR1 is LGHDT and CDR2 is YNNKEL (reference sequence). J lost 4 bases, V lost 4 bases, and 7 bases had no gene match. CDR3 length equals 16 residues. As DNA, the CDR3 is TGTGCCAGCAGCCCCACCTGGACTAGCGGTTACAATGAGCAGTTCTTC. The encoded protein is CASSPTWTSGYNEQFF.

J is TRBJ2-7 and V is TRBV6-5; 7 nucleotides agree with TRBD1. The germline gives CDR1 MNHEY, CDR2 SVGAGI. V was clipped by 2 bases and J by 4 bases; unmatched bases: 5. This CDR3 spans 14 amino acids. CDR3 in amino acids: CASSYIGGMYEQYF. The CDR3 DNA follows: TGTGCCAGCAGTTACATAGGGGGCATGTACGAGCAGTACTTC.

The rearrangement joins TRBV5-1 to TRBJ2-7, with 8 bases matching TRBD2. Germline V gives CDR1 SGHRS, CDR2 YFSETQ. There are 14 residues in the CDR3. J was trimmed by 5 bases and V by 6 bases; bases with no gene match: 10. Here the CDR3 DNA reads TGCGCCAGCAACCCGGGGGGGGGCAATAACGAGCAGTACTTC. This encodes CASNPGGGNNEQYF.

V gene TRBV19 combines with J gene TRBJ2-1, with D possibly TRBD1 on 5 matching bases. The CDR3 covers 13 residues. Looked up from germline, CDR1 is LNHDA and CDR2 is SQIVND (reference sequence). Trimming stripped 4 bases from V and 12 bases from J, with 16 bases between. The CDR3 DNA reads TGTGCCAGTAGTACAAAGACAGTGGGCTTGCAGTTCTTC. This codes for CASSTKTVGLQFF. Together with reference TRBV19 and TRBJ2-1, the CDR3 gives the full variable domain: DGGITQSPKYLFRKEGQNVTLSCEQNLNHDAMYWYRQDPGQGLRLIYYSQIVNDFQKGDIAEGYSVSREKKESFPLTVTSAQKNPTAFYLCASSTKTVGLQFFGPGTRLTVL.